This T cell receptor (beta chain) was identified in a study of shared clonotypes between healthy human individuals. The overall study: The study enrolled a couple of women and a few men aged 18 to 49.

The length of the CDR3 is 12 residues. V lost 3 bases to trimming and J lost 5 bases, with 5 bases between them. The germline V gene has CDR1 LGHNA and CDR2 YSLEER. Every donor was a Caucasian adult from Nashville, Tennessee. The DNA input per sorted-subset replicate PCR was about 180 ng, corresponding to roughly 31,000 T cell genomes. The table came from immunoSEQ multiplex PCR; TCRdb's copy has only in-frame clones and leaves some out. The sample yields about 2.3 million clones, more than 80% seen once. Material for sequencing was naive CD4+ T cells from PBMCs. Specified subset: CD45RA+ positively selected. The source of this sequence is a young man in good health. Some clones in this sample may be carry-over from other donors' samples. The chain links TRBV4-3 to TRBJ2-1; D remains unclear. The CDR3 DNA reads TGCGCCAGCAGCCACCCGGACAATGAGCAGTTCTTC. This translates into CASSHPDNEQFF.